These T cell receptor beta chains were read from a single sample in a study of blood T cell repertoires in COVID-19. TCRdb keeps only in-frame clones here, not all; method: immunoSEQ multiplex PCR. The profile shows 250,000 to 300,000 clones, 85% to 90% of them singletons. The sample consisted of peripheral blood. These receptors originate from a young man with active or convalescent COVID-19. CDR3s include the opening cysteine and the closing phenylalanine or tryptophan. The order of the fields is J gene, D gene, CDR3 length, clone size, V gene, CDR3 protein, CDR3 DNA. A D gene is named only where the DNA matches it firmly. Rows give clone size only sometimes, using once, few, many, or a class for an expanded clone.

TRBJ1-5	.	14	.	TRBV4-1	CASSQGQVQQPQHF	TGCGCCAGCAGCCAAGGGCAGGTACAACAGCCCCAGCATTTT
TRBJ1-3	TRBD1	15	.	TRBV10-3	CAISAGTEEGNTIYF	TGTGCCATCAGTGCCGGGACAGAGGAGGGAAACACCATATATTTT
TRBJ2-7	TRBD1	15	.	TRBV19	CASSIGTGLPNEQYF	TGTGCCAGTAGTATCGGGACAGGCCTCCCGAACGAGCAGTACTTC
TRBJ2-1	.	15	.	TRBV28	CASRGGGGGTNEQFF	TGTGCCAGCAGAGGTGGCGGTGGCGGGACCAATGAGCAGTTCTTC
TRBJ1-5	TRBD1	14	.	TRBV24-1	CATSAGQGNQPQHF	TGTGCCACCAGTGCGGGACAGGGCAATCAGCCCCAGCATTTT
TRBJ2-7	.	15	.	TRBV9	CASSVTGTGGNEQYF	TGTGCCAGCAGCGTGACCGGGACGGGGGGCAACGAGCAGTACTTC
TRBJ2-1	TRBD1	15	.	TRBV5-4	CASSTKGAGYNEQFF	TGTGCCAGCAGCACGAAGGGGGCAGGGTACAATGAGCAGTTCTTC
TRBJ2-2	.	13	.	TRBV6-5	CASSTYNTGELFF	TGTGCCAGCAGTACCTATAACACCGGGGAGCTGTTTTTT
TRBJ2-1	TRBD2	13	.	TRBV19	CASTGRTYNEQFF	TGTGCCAGTACCGGGAGGACCTACAATGAGCAGTTCTTC
TRBJ2-3	TRBD2	15	.	TRBV7-7	CASSLAGGPTDTQYF	TGTGCTAGCAGCTTGGCGGGAGGTCCCACAGATACGCAGTATTTT
TRBJ2-1	TRBD2	16	.	TRBV7-6	CASSFGWGGRNNEQFF	TGTGCCAGCAGCTTCGGGTGGGGCGGGAGGAACAATGAGCAGTTCTTC
TRBJ1-1	.	14	.	TRBV7-9	CASSSPEDRKVAFF	TGTGCCAGCAGCTCCCCCGAGGATCGGAAGGTAGCTTTCTTT
TRBJ2-1	.	16	.	TRBV5-1	CASSIGLLSSYNEQFF	TGCGCCAGCAGCATCGGTCTGCTGAGCTCCTACAATGAGCAGTTCTTC
TRBJ1-1	.	12	once	TRBV6-5	CATPGQNTEAFF	TGTGCCACACCTGGACAGAACACTGAAGCTTTCTTT
TRBJ1-6	TRBD1	15	.	TRBV7-9	CASSLTGQGNSPLHF	TGTGCCAGCAGCCTGACGGGACAGGGAAATTCACCCCTCCACTTT
TRBJ1-2	.	14	.	TRBV6-5	CASSFRSANYGYTF	TGTGCCAGCAGTTTCAGGTCCGCTAACTATGGCTACACCTTC
TRBJ1-6	.	13	.	TRBV2	CASSEVGVNPVHF	TGTGCCAGCAGTGAAGTGGGCGTTAACCCTGTCCACTTT
TRBJ1-1	.	13	.	TRBV9	CASSVVANTEAFF	TGTGCCAGCAGCGTAGTGGCGAACACTGAAGCTTTCTTT
TRBJ1-3	.	17	.	TRBV9	CASSVGLRDEGRVTIYF	TGTGCCAGCAGCGTAGGCCTAAGAGATGAGGGTAGGGTCACCATATATTTT
TRBJ1-2	TRBD1	15	.	TRBV25-1	CASSPKDRADYGYTF	TGTGCCAGCAGCCCGAAGGACAGGGCCGACTATGGCTACACCTTC
TRBJ2-3	.	18	.	TRBV7-8	CASSFQTLSGRSGDTQYF	TGTGCCAGCAGCTTCCAGACCCTAAGCGGCCGGAGTGGGGATACGCAGTATTTT
TRBJ1-2	.	13	once	TRBV5-4	CASSLQGSYGYTF	TGTGCCAGCAGCTTACAGGGATCCTATGGCTACACCTTC
TRBJ2-7	.	14	.	TRBV5-1	CASSSMTSSYEQYF	TGCGCCAGCAGCTCTATGACAAGTTCCTACGAGCAGTACTTC
TRBJ2-5	TRBD2	16	.	TRBV5-1	CASSRPVAGGQETQYF	TGCGCCAGCAGCCGGCCGGTGGCGGGGGGACAAGAGACCCAGTACTTC
TRBJ2-7	.	13	.	TRBV30	CACEPGLSYEQYF	TGTGCCTGCGAGCCGGGACTCTCCTACGAGCAGTACTTC
TRBJ1-2	.	13	.	TRBV7-2	CASSFPRERGYTF	TGTGCCAGCAGCTTCCCAAGGGAGAGGGGCTACACCTTC